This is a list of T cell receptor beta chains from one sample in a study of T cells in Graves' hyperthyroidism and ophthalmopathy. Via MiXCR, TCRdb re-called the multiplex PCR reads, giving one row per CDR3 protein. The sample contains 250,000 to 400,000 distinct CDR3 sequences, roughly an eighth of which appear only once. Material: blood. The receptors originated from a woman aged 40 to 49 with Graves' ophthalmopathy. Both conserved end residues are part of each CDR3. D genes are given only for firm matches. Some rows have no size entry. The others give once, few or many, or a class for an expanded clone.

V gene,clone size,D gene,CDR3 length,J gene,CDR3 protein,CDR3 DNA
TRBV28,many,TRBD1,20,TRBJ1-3,CASSTPTWGTGMNSGNTIYF,TGTGCCAGCAGTACCCCTACATGGGGGACAGGGATGAACTCTGGAAACACCATATATTTT
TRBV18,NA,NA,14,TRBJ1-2,CASSTTRMRNGYTF,TGTGCCAGCTCAACCACACGGATGCGGAATGGCTACACCTTC
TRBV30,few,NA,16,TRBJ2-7,CAWSKVGRAAPYEQYF,TGTGCCTGGAGTAAGGTTGGAAGAGCGGCCCCCTACGAGCAGTACTTC
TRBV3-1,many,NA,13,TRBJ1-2,CASSQGRTAGYTF,TGTGCCAGCAGCCAGGGACGGACGGCTGGCTACACCTTC
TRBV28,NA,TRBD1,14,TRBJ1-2,CASSLARGNYGYTF,TGTGCCAGCAGTTTGGCCAGGGGGAACTATGGCTACACCTTC
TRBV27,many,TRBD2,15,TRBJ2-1,CASSSRDYRFDEQFF,TGTGCCAGCAGCTCACGGGACTATAGATTCGATGAGCAGTTCTTC
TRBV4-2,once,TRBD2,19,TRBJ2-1,CASSQDPPPTSGGYNEQFF,TGTGCCAGCAGCCAAGACCCGCCCCCGACTAGCGGGGGGTACAATGAGCAGTTCTTC
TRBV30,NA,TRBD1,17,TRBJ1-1,CAWSGTGGREVNTEAFF,TGTGCCTGGAGTGGGACAGGGGGCCGGGAGGTGAACACTGAAGCTTTCTTT
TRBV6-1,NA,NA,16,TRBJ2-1,CASSPENIKTNNEQFF,TGTGCCAGCAGTCCCGAGAACATAAAAACAAACAATGAGCAGTTCTTC
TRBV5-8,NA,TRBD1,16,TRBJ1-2,CASSLGTGAFGYGYTF,TGTGCCAGCAGTCTTGGGACAGGGGCTTTCGGGTATGGCTACACCTTC
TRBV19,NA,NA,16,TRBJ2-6,CASGATAAGGANVLTF,TGTGCCAGTGGTGCCACAGCGGCCGGGGGGGCCAACGTCCTGACTTTC
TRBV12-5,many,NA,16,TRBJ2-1,CASGLVLPDRKNEQFF,TGTGCTAGTGGTTTGGTACTACCGGACCGTAAAAATGAGCAGTTCTTC
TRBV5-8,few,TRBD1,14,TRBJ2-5,CASSPTGAKETQYF,TGTGCCAGCAGCCCTACAGGGGCCAAAGAGACCCAGTACTTC
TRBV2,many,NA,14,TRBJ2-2,CASSDGVYSGELFF,TGTGCCAGCAGTGACGGTGTTTACTCAGGGGAGCTGTTTTTT
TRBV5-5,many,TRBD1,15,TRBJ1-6,CASSQTGAYNSPLHF,TGTGCCAGCAGCCAGACAGGGGCATATAATTCACCCCTCCACTTT
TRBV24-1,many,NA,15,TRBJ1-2,CATSDPKDRNYGYTF,TGTGCCACCAGTGATCCGAAGGACAGAAACTATGGCTACACCTTC
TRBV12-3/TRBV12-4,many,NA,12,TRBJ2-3,CASAALRVTQYF,TGTGCCAGCGCGGCGTTAAGGGTAACGCAGTATTTT
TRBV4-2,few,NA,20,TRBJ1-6,CASSQGLGWGDSFPASPLHF,TGTGCCAGCAGCCAAGGGTTGGGCTGGGGTGACAGTTTCCCCGCGTCACCCCTCCACTTT
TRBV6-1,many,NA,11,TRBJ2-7,CASSSLAEQYF,TGTGCCAGCAGCTCTCTAGCGGAGCAGTACTTC
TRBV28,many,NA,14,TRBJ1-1,CASSFRQVNTEAFF,TGTGCCAGCAGTTTCAGGCAGGTGAACACTGAAGCTTTCTTT
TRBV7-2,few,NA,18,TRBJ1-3,CASSAGLNRVRLGNTIYF,TGTGCCAGCAGCGCCGGGCTGAACAGGGTCAGGCTCGGAAACACCATATATTTT
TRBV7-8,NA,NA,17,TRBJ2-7,CASSLSSGGASSYEQYF,TGTGCCAGCAGCTTAAGTTCGGGGGGCGCCAGTTCCTACGAGCAGTACTTC
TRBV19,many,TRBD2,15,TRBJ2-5,CASSMAGGLEETQYF,TGTGCCAGTAGTATGGCGGGGGGCCTCGAAGAGACCCAGTACTTC
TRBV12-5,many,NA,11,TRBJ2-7,CASGQNYEQYF,TGTGCTAGTGGGCAGAACTACGAGCAGTACTTC
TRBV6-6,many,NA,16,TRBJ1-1,CASSYSQGGLNTEAFF,TGTGCCAGCAGTTACTCGCAGGGTGGACTGAACACTGAAGCTTTCTTT
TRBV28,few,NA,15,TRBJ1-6,CASSFAGVGNSPLHF,TGTGCCAGCAGTTTCGCGGGGGTAGGTAATTCACCCCTCCACTTT
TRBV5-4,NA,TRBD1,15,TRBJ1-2,CASSFPGQGSSGYTF,TGTGCCAGCAGCTTCCCGGGACAGGGGTCGAGTGGCTACACCTTC
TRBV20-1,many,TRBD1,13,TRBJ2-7,CSASLQGVYEQYF,TGCAGTGCTAGTCTGCAGGGGGTGTACGAGCAGTACTTC
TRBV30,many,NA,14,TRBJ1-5,CAWTIGGKDQPQHF,TGTGCCTGGACGATCGGGGGGAAGGATCAGCCCCAGCATTTT